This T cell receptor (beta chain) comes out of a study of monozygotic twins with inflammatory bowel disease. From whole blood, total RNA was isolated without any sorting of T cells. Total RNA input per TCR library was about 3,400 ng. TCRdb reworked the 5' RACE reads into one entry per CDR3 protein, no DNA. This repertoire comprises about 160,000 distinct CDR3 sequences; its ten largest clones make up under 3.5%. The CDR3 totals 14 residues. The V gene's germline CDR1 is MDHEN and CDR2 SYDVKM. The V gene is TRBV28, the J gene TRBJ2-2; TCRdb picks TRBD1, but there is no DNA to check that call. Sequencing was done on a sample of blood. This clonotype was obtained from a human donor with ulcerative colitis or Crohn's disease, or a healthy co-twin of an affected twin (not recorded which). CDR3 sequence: CATSTGGFAGELFF.